This T cell receptor beta chain was recovered during a study of shared clonotypes between healthy human individuals. This clone was picked up one time. What it binds is not known. Germline V gives CDR1 ENHRY, CDR2 SYGVKD. Trimming left V 7 bases short and J 3 bases short, with 12 bases between. The CDR3 sequence is 14 residues long. Only in-frame clones appear in the TCRdb table, and some are missing; sequencing was by immunoSEQ multiplex PCR. The sample records about 730,000 clones, roughly 72% being singletons. Study-level points and caveats: Generation of non-shared clonotypes was less probable than generation of clonotypes shared by all four donors. The genetic and exposure-history diversity represented was limited by few donors. Sorted-subset sequencing was shown by rarefaction to be incomplete despite large depth.

Sequenced sample: memory CD4+ T cells sorted from blood. The sample's subset: CD45RA-negative fraction. V and J are TRBV10-3 and TRBJ2-2; D possibly corresponds to TRBD2 (5 bases). The sequence came from a woman aged 30 to 39 in good health. CDR3 nucleotide sequence: TGTGCCATCACCCCGGGAATTGACACCGGGGAGCTGTTTTTT. Its protein product is CAITPGIDTGELFF.